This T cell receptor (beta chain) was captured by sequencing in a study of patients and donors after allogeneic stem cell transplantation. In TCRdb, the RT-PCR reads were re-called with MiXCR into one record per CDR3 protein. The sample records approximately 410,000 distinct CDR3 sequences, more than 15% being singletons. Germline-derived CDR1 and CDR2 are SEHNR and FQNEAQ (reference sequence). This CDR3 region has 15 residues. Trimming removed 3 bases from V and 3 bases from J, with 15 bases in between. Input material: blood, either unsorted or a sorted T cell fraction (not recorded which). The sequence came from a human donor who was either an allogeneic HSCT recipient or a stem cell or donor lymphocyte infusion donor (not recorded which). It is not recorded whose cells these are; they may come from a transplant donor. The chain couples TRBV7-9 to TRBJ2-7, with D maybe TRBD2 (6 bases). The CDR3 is CASSFYTRGIYEQYF. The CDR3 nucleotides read TGTGCCAGCAGCTTTTACACCCGCGGGATCTACGAGCAGTACTTC.